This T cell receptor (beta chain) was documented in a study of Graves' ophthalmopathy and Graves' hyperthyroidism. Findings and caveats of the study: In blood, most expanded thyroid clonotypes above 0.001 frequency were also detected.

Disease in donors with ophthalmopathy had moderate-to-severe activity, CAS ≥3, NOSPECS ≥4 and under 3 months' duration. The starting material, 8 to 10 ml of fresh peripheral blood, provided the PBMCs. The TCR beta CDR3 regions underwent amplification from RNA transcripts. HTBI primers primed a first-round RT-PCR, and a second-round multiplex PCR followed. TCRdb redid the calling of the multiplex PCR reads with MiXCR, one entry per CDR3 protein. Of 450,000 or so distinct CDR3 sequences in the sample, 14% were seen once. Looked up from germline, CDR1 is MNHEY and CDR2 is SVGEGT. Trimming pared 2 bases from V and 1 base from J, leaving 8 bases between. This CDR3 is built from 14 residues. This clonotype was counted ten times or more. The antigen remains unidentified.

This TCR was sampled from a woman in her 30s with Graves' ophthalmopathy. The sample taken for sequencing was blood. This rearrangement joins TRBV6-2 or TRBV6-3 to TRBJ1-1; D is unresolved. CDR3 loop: CASSYLQQNTEAFF. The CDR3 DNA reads TGTGCCAGCAGTTACCTACAGCAGAACACTGAAGCTTTCTTT.